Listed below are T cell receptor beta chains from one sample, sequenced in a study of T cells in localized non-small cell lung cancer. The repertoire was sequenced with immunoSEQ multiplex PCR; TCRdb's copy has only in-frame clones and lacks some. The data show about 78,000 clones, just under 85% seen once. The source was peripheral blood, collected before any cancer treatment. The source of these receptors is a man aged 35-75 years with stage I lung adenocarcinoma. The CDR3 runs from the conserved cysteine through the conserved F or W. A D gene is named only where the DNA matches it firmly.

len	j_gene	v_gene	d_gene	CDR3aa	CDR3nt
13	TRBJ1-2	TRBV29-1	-	CSAYVDPSYGYTF	TGCAGCGCCTACGTTGACCCGAGCTATGGCTACACCTTC
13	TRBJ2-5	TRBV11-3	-	CASSLFSTETQYF	TGTGCCAGCAGCTTATTCTCCACTGAGACCCAGTACTTC
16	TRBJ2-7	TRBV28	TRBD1	CASSSPGTGNSYEQYF	TGTGCCAGCAGTTCTCCCGGGACAGGGAACTCCTACGAGCAGTACTTC
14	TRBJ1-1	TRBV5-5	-	CASSPRVGNTEAFF	TGTGCCAGCAGCCCGCGAGTAGGGAACACTGAAGCTTTCTTT
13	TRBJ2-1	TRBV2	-	CASSEMPYNEQFF	TGTGCCAGCAGTGAAATGCCGTACAATGAGCAGTTCTTC
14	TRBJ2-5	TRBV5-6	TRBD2	CASNPAGNQETQYF	TGTGCCAGCAATCCAGCGGGGAACCAAGAGACCCAGTACTTC
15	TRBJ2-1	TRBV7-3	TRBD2	CASSLIAGERYEQFF	TGTGCCAGCAGCTTAATCGCGGGAGAACGCTATGAGCAGTTCTTC
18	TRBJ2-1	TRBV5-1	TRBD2	CASSQGLAGDVSYNEQFF	TGCGCCAGCAGCCAGGGACTAGCGGGGGACGTCTCCTACAATGAGCAGTTCTTC
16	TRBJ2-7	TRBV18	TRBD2	CASSLTSGTISYEQYF	TGTGCCAGCTCACTTACTAGCGGGACAATCTCCTACGAGCAGTACTTC
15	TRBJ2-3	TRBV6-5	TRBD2	CASSQLAGRLGTQYF	TGTGCCAGCAGTCAACTAGCGGGGAGGTTAGGTACGCAGTATTTT
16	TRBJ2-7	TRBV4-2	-	CASSTTRAVGSYEQYF	TGTGCCAGCAGCACCACCAGAGCGGTTGGGTCCTACGAGCAGTACTTC
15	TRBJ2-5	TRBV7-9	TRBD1	CASSRTTGGQETQYF	TGTGCCAGCAGCCGGACTACAGGGGGCCAAGAGACCCAGTACTTC
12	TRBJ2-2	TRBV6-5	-	CASRQTTGELFF	TGTGCCAGTAGACAGACCACCGGGGAGCTGTTTTTT
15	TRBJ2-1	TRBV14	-	CASSQVRPFVNEQFF	TGTGCCAGCAGCCAAGTGCGGCCTTTCGTCAATGAGCAGTTCTTC
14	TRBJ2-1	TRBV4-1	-	CASSQERHADEQFF	TGCGCCAGCAGCCAAGAACGCCACGCGGATGAGCAGTTCTTC